The 23 T cell receptor beta chains below come from one sample, sequenced in a study of OX40 agonist ivuxolimab in advanced cancers. TCRdb's table, derived via immunoSEQ multiplex PCR, lists solely in-frame clones and lacks some. The sample carries 40,000 to 45,000 clones, around 92% recorded once. The starting material was CD4+ or CD8+ T cells sorted from blood, obtained in a trial of the OX40 agonist ivuxolimab. The receptors come from an adult with an advanced solid tumor such as melanoma, head and neck, liver or kidney cancer.

The chain uses TRBV12-5 and TRBJ2-5; the match to TRBD2 covers 10 bases. Germline V gives CDR1 LGHNT, CDR2 FRNRAP. The J segment lost 5 bases and the V segment lost 2 bases, leaving 5 bases of the junction unmatched. CDR3 length equals 15 residues. CDR3 region: CASGLTSGLAETQYF. The DNA for the CDR3 is TGTGCTAGTGGTTTGACTTCGGGACTAGCGGAGACCCAGTACTTC. Combining the CDR3 with reference TRBV12-5 and TRBJ2-5 gives the whole variable domain DARVTQTPRHKVTEMGQEVTMRCQPILGHNTVFWYRQTMMQGLELLAYFRNRAPLDDSGMPKDRFSAEMPDATLATLKIQPSEPRDSAVYFCASGLTSGLAETQYFGPGTRLLVL.

V and J are TRBV19 and TRBJ2-3; tentatively, D is TRBD2 (6 bases). Trimming stripped 1 base from V and 2 bases from J, with 10 bases between. CDR1 and CDR2 (germline): LNHDA, SQIVND (reference sequence). CDR3 size: 15 residues. The CDR3, as DNA: TGTGCCAGTAGTATAGTGGCGGGATACACAGATACGCAGTATTTT. It translates to CASSIVAGYTDTQYF.

The chain uses TRBV7-2 and TRBJ2-7; D is uncertain. The CDR3 totals 11 residues. Germline loops: CDR1 SGHTA, CDR2 FQGNSA. The V gene lost 4 bases and the J gene lost 2 bases, with 3 bases spanning the gap. CDR3 protein: CASSSAYEQYF. The CDR3 nucleotides read TGTGCCAGCAGCTCCGCCTACGAGCAGTACTTC.

This chain joins TRBV27 and TRBJ2-7; TRBD1 might be the D (5 bases). Germline assignment: CDR1 MNHEY and CDR2 SMNVEV (reference sequence). The CDR3 spans 13 residues. V was pared by 5 bases and J by 2 bases, with 10 bases between. The CDR3, as DNA: TGTGCCAGCAGTCGACAGACGACCTACGAGCAGTACTTC. It specifies CASSRQTTYEQYF.

J is TRBJ2-1 and V is TRBV6-6; D is unresolved. CDR1 and CDR2 (germline): MNHNY, SVGAGI (reference sequence). Trimming shortened V by 6 bases and J by 4 bases, and 13 bases separated the two germline ends. This CDR3 spans 14 amino acids. CDR3 sequence reads: CASRVRVEYNEQFF. The CDR3 nucleotides are TGTGCCAGCAGGGTACGGGTTGAATACAATGAGCAGTTCTTC.

J is TRBJ2-7 and V is TRBV5-4; the match to TRBD1 covers 8 bases. V was pared by 0 bases and J by 7 bases, with 6 bases of the junction left unmatched. The CDR3 contains 14 residues. Per the germline V gene, CDR1 is SGHNT and CDR2 is YYREEE (reference sequence). This chain's CDR3 is CASSLGQGAREQYF. The CDR3 nucleotides read TGTGCCAGCAGCTTGGGGCAGGGGGCAAGGGAGCAGTACTTC. The variable domain in full, completed from reference TRBV5-4 and TRBJ2-7, reads ETGVTQSPTHLIKTRGQQVTLRCSSQSGHNTVSWYQQALGQGPQFIFQYYREEENGRGNFPPRFSGLQFPNYSSELNVNALELDDSALYLCASSLGQGAREQYFGPGTRLTVT.

The chain is built from TRBV25-1 and TRBJ1-3, with 11 bases lining up with TRBD1. This CDR3 has 13 amino acids. Trimming took 4 bases from V and 8 from J; bases not matched to a gene: 1. Per the germline V gene, CDR1 is MGHDK and CDR2 is SYGVNS. The CDR3: CASSAGQGDTIYF. CDR3 in DNA: TGTGCCAGCAGTGCGGGACAGGGGGACACCATATATTTT.

The CDR3 loop is CASGREGNQPQHF. In nucleotides, the CDR3 is TGTGCCAGCGGTAGGGAGGGCAATCAGCCCCAGCATTTT. V is TRBV7-9 and J is TRBJ1-5; D ambiguous. This CDR3 comprises 13 residues. Deletions cut 8 bases from V and 2 bases from J, with 10 bases between. CDR1 and CDR2 from the germline V gene are SEHNR and FQNEAQ (reference sequence).

The chain recombines TRBV10-1 with TRBJ2-2, with unresolved D. The CDR3 length is 15 residues. CDR1 and CDR2 (germline): WNHNN, SYGVQD (reference sequence). The V end was cut by 3 bases, the J end by 2 bases, with 10 bases between. The CDR3 nucleotides read TGCGCCAGCAGTGAAGTGGGCACCAACACCGGGGAGCTGTTTTTT. It codes for CASSEVGTNTGELFF.

This sequence joins TRBV7-8 and TRBJ2-1; D might be TRBD2 (6 bases). CDR1 is SGHVS, CDR2 FQNEAQ, per germline. V was pared by 1 base and J by 6 bases, with 7 bases between. CDR3 size: 13 residues. CDR3 in DNA: TGTGCCAGCAGCTTAGGGGGACTCAATGAGCAGTTCTTC. Protein: CASSLGGLNEQFF.

The chain combines TRBV5-1 with TRBJ2-7, with D perhaps matching TRBD1 (7 bases). Germline CDR1 SGHRS, CDR2 YFSETQ. The CDR3 contains 14 residues. V gave up 0 bases and J gave up 5 bases, with 12 bases separating them. The CDR3 DNA sequence: TGCGCCAGCAGCTTGGTGGAGGGGGCCGACGAGCAGTACTTC. Translation gives CASSLVEGADEQYF.

This clone was found a few times. This rearrangement joins TRBV6-5 to TRBJ1-5; D not certain. The CDR3 sequence is 12 residues long. Between the trimmed V and J ends, which lost 2 bases and 9 bases, there was a span of 8 bases. The germline V gene has CDR1 MNHEY and CDR2 SVGAGI. DNA of the CDR3: TGTGCCAGCAGTTACCCCGAGGGGCCCCAGCATTTT. It encodes CASSYPEGPQHF.

This chain connects TRBV11-3 to TRBJ2-1; D possibly corresponds to TRBD2 (5 bases). The V gene's germline CDR1 is SGHNT and CDR2 YENEEA. V was cut by 5 bases and J by 5 bases, with 13 bases left in between. The CDR3 contains 14 residues. Written as DNA, the CDR3 is TGTGCCAGCAGCGAAGGACGGGGTGACAATGAGCAGTTCTTC. Translated: CASSEGRGDNEQFF.

The chain uses TRBV7-8 and TRBJ2-7, with 7 nucleotides matching TRBD1. The CDR3 is made up of 14 amino acids. After removal of 5 bases from V and 6 bases from J, the junction contained 10 bases not matched to a gene. Germline CDR1 SGHVS, CDR2 FQNEAQ. The CDR3 coding sequence is TGTGCCAGCAGCCCTCTCGACAGGGCGGGCGAGCAGTACTTC. Translating gives CASSPLDRAGEQYF.

V gene TRBV4-1 combines with J gene TRBJ2-2; 7 nucleotides line up with TRBD1. This CDR3 contains 17 residues. The trim removed 3 bases at V and 5 bases at J, leaving 12 bases unmatched. CDR1 and CDR2 (germline): MGHRA, YSYEKL. In DNA form, the CDR3 reads TGCGCCAGCAGCCAGGGGGACAGTTCAGCAATTACCGGGGAGCTGTTTTTT. As protein: CASSQGDSSAITGELFF.

This chain joins TRBV27 and TRBJ2-3; maybe TRBD2 (5 bases). The germline V gene encodes CDR1 MNHEY and CDR2 SMNVEV (reference sequence). The length of the CDR3 is 18 residues. V shed 7 bases and J shed 0 bases, with 23 bases lying between them. The CDR3 DNA follows: TGTGCCAGCACCCCTAAGGCGCTAGGCCGGACTAGCACAGATACGCAGTATTTT. Amino acid sequence: CASTPKALGRTSTDTQYF.

The chain is built from TRBV11-3 and TRBJ2-3, with D perhaps TRBD2 (5 bases). Germline-derived CDR1 and CDR2 are SGHNT and YENEEA. V lost 3 bases and J lost 5, with 12 bases in between. This CDR3 is 14 amino acids long. The CDR3 sequence: CASSFASGEDTQYF. The CDR3, as DNA: TGTGCCAGCAGCTTCGCCAGCGGAGAAGATACGCAGTATTTT.

This chain uses TRBV10-3 with TRBJ2-3; weak D call: TRBD2 (5 bases). V gave up 3 bases and J gave up 0 bases, with 7 bases separating them. Germline CDR1 ENHRY, CDR2 SYGVKD. The CDR3 consists of 14 residues. CDR3 nucleotides: TGTGCCATCAGTGACGGGGAAAGCACAGATACGCAGTATTTT. Translating gives CAISDGESTDTQYF.

This clone has a single count. The chain employs TRBV9 and TRBJ2-5; no definite D call. The CDR3 has 14 amino acids. The V end lost 0 bases, the J end lost 5 bases, and 11 bases lay between the germline ends. Germline CDR1 and CDR2: SGDLS and YYNGEE. The CDR3 region is CASSVVPSAETQYF. For the CDR3, the DNA is TGTGCCAGCAGCGTAGTCCCCAGCGCGGAGACCCAGTACTTC.

This chain uses TRBV27 with TRBJ1-6; the D is unclear. Germline CDR1 MNHEY, CDR2 SMNVEV (reference sequence). This CDR3 contains 18 residues. V was pared by 3 bases and J by 0 bases, with 15 bases between. CDR3 coding DNA: TGTGCCAGCAGTTTTAAAACGGGCAGGAGCTCCTATAATTCACCCCTCCACTTT. Residues: CASSFKTGRSSYNSPLHF.

J is TRBJ2-3 and V is TRBV11-2, with 10 bases matching TRBD2. The length of the CDR3 is 18 residues. Unmatched junction bases numbered 10, after V lost 2 bases and J lost 2 bases. Germline V CDR1 and CDR2: SGHAT, FQNNGV. CDR3 sequence (DNA): TGTGCCAGCAGCTTACCGGCACTAGCGGGAACCATCACAGATACGCAGTATTTT. Translating gives CASSLPALAGTITDTQYF.

The rearrangement joins TRBV2 to TRBJ2-1; 8 bases agree with TRBD1. CDR1 SNHLY and CDR2 FYNNEI come from the germline V gene. V shed 3 bases, J shed 3 bases, and the junction held 4 bases outside the gene matches. The CDR3 covers 15 residues. The CDR3 loop is CASSDVTGGYNEQFF. In DNA form, the CDR3 reads TGTGCCAGCAGTGATGTTACAGGGGGCTACAATGAGCAGTTCTTC.

The V call is TRBV29-1, the J call TRBJ2-5; perhaps TRBD2 as D (6 bases). Germline loops: CDR1 SQVTM, CDR2 ANQGSEA. The length of the CDR3 is 14 residues. V was cut by 6 bases and J by 3 bases, with 17 bases left in between. CDR3 sequence: CSVGGGITKETQYF. CDR3 sequence (DNA): TGCAGCGTCGGAGGAGGGATAACAAAAGAGACCCAGTACTTC.